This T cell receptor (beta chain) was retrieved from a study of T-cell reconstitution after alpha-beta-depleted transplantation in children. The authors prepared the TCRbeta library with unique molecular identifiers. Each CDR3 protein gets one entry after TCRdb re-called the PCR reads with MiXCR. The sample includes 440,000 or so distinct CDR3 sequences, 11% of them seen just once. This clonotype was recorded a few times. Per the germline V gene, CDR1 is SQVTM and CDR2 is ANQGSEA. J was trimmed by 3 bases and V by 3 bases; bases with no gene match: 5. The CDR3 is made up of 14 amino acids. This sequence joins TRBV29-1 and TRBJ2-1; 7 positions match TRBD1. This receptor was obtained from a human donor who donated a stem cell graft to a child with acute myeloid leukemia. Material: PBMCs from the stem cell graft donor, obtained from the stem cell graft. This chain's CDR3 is CSVESWDSYNEQFF. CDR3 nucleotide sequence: TGCAGCGTTGAGAGCTGGGACAGCTACAATGAGCAGTTCTTC.